Below, 24 T cell receptor beta chains from the same sample are listed, as sequenced in a study of early stage breast cancer tumors. Assay used: immunoSEQ multiplex PCR; TCRdb lists only in-frame clones, some missing. Here the sample spans some 5,800 clones, about 73% being singletons. The sequencing input was normal breast tissue next to the tumor. These receptors originate from a person in their forties with breast cancer.

The rearrangement links TRBV6-1 to TRBJ2-5, with D tentatively TRBD1 or TRBD2 (5 bases each). Between the trimmed V and J ends, which lost 3 bases and 5 bases, there was a span of 13 bases. CDR3 size: 14 residues. Germline CDR1 and CDR2: MNHNS and SASEGT. CDR3 sequence reads: CASSDPRDVETQYF. Written as DNA, the CDR3 is TGTGCCAGCAGTGACCCACGGGACGTCGAGACCCAGTACTTC.

In this sample, this clone turned up once. This rearrangement joins TRBV4-2 to TRBJ2-5, with D possibly TRBD2 on 7 matching bases. The CDR3 covers 16 residues. Per the germline V gene, CDR1 is LGHNA and CDR2 is YNFKEQ. With 1 base removed from V and 0 bases from J, the gap between germline ends came to 12 bases. CDR3 nucleotide sequence: TGTGCCAGCAGCCAAGGGCGGGGGCACTACCAAGAGACCCAGTACTTC. It specifies CASSQGRGHYQETQYF.

The chain has TRBV18 and TRBJ2-7; tentative D call: TRBD2 (5 bases). Germline CDR1 reads KGHSH; CDR2 reads LQKENI. The CDR3 consists of 15 residues. V was pared by 0 bases and J by 3 bases, with 12 bases between. The CDR3: CASSPPIRGFYEQYF. The CDR3 coding sequence is TGTGCCAGCTCACCACCTATCCGGGGTTTCTACGAGCAGTACTTC.

The chain has TRBV14 and TRBJ1-1, with D possibly being TRBD1 (5 bases). Germline values: CDR1 SGHDN, CDR2 FVKESK. The CDR3 has 16 residues. V lost 3 bases, J lost 0 bases, and 14 bases lay in between. In DNA, the CDR3 is TGTGCCAGCAGCCACCCAATGCGGGGCGTGAACACTGAAGCTTTCTTT. It yields the protein CASSHPMRGVNTEAFF. Filled out from reference TRBV14 and TRBJ1-1, the complete variable domain reads EAGVTQFPSHSVIEKGQTVTLRCDPISGHDNLYWYRRVMGKEIKFLLHFVKESKQDESGMPNNRFLAERTGGTYSTLKVQPAELEDSGVYFCASSHPMRGVNTEAFFGQGTRLTVV.

The V and J genes are TRBV7-8 and TRBJ2-1; 11 bases match TRBD2. Germline CDR1 reads SGHVS; CDR2 reads FQNEAQ. The V gene end was trimmed by 5 bases and the J gene end by 5 bases; junction bases not matched to a gene: 8. There are 16 residues in the CDR3. The CDR3 spells CASSPTRTSGHNEQFF. DNA for the CDR3: TGTGCCAGCAGCCCGACCCGGACTAGCGGGCACAATGAGCAGTTCTTC. The full variable domain, in which reference TRBV7-8 and TRBJ2-1 provide the parts outside the CDR3, is GAGVSQSPRYKVAKRGQDVALRCDPISGHVSLFWYQQALGQGPEFLTYFQNEAQLDKSGLPSDRFFAERPEGSVSTLKIQRTQQEDSAVYLCASSPTRTSGHNEQFFGPGTRLTVL.

The chain joins TRBV18 to TRBJ2-2; TRBD2 matches 7 bases. Per germline, CDR1 KGHSH and CDR2 LQKENI. The CDR3 spans 17 residues. The V segment lost 4 bases and the J segment 5 bases; nucleotides outside the gene matches: 13. The CDR3: CASSLRSPSGTTGELFF. The CDR3 DNA is TGTGCCAGCTCACTTCGGTCCCCTAGCGGAACAACCGGGGAGCTGTTTTTT.

The CDR3 nucleotides read TGTGCCTGGAAATTCGGGACCGGGGAGCTGTTTTTT. This encodes CAWKFGTGELFF. The V gene is TRBV30, the J gene TRBJ2-2; no clear D. Germline CDR1 is GTSNPN and CDR2 is SVGIG (reference sequence). V lost 4 bases, J lost 5 bases, and 8 bases lay in between. The CDR3 is 12 residues long.

The chain links TRBV18 to TRBJ2-7; D possibly corresponds to TRBD2 (6 bases). The germline V gene encodes CDR1 KGHSH and CDR2 LQKENI. This CDR3 has 13 amino acids. The V end was cut by 10 bases, the J end by 3 bases, with 16 bases between. The CDR3 nucleotides read TGTGCCACCACGACCGGGCGGGGCTACGAGCAGTACTTC. It encodes CATTTGRGYEQYF.

This clone was seen only a few times. The chain is built from TRBV7-6 and TRBJ1-1; D not certain. Looked up from germline, CDR1 is SGHVS and CDR2 is FNYEAQ. CDR3 length: 13 amino acids. V lost 3 bases, J lost 4 bases, and 9 bases lay in between. This CDR3 is CASSFGDGTEAFF. CDR3 nucleotides: TGTGCCAGCAGCTTTGGGGATGGCACTGAAGCTTTCTTT.

V usage is TRBV7-8 and J usage is TRBJ2-5, with D tentatively TRBD1 (6 bases). Germline CDR1 SGHVS, CDR2 FQNEAQ. V was shortened by 1 base and J by 1 base, with 7 bases between the two germline ends. The CDR3 has 14 amino acids. CDR3 DNA: TGTGCCAGCAGCTTAGGGACAGTCCAAGAGACCCAGTACTTC. Residues: CASSLGTVQETQYF.

The genes are TRBV6-6 and TRBJ2-1; D uncertain. CDR1 MNHNY and CDR2 SVGAGI come from the germline V gene (reference sequence). V shed 7 bases and J shed 2 bases, with 9 bases lying between them. This CDR3 spans 13 amino acids. In nucleotides, the CDR3 is TGTGCCAGCACCTCGGCCCCCTACAATGAGCAGTTCTTC. It codes for CASTSAPYNEQFF.

This chain uses TRBV19 with TRBJ2-7; maybe TRBD1 (6 bases). CDR1 is LNHDA, CDR2 SQIVND, per germline (reference sequence). The CDR3 extends over 12 amino acids. V lost 5 bases and J 6 bases, leaving 11 bases between the germline ends. The CDR3 loop reads CASSYTGSEQYF. Written as DNA, the CDR3 is TGTGCCAGTAGTTACACAGGGTCCGAGCAGTACTTC.

The count of this clone is one. This sequence joins TRBV7-9 and TRBJ2-1; D may be TRBD1 (6 bases). Germline CDR1 is SEHNR and CDR2 is FQNEAQ (reference sequence). The CDR3 totals 14 residues. V was cut by 5 bases and J by 4 bases, with 12 bases left in between. This CDR3 reads CASSEGQLYNEQFF. The CDR3 DNA follows: TGTGCCAGCAGCGAAGGACAGCTTTACAATGAGCAGTTCTTC.

The CDR3 sequence is CASSRNRDFQGRVTGELFF. DNA for the CDR3: TGTGCCAGTAGTAGAAACCGGGACTTCCAGGGGAGGGTAACCGGGGAGCTGTTTTTT. The gene calls are TRBV19 and TRBJ2-2, with a tentative D call TRBD2 (7 bases). Germline CDR1 reads LNHDA; CDR2 reads SQIVND (reference sequence). The CDR3 is 19 residues long. V lost 4 bases and J 5 bases, leaving 26 bases between the germline ends. Looking up the rest from reference TRBV19 and TRBJ2-2 gives the full variable domain: DGGITQSPKYLFRKEGQNVTLSCEQNLNHDAMYWYRQDPGQGLRLIYYSQIVNDFQKGDIAEGYSVSREKKESFPLTVTSAQKNPTAFYLCASSRNRDFQGRVTGELFFGEGSRLTVL.

The chain recombines TRBV7-8 with TRBJ2-5; TRBD2 matches 13 bases. Germline loops: CDR1 SGHVS, CDR2 FQNEAQ. This CDR3 has 15 amino acids. V trimming: 5 bases; J trimming: 5 bases; junction bases outside the gene matches: 5. CDR3 coding DNA: TGTGCCAGCAGCCCAACTAGCGGGAGGGAGGAGACCCAGTACTTC. Translating it yields CASSPTSGREETQYF.

In its sample, this clone was seen a few times. V and J are TRBV18 and TRBJ1-4; possible D gene TRBD1, 6 bases. CDR1 is KGHSH, CDR2 LQKENI, per germline. Trimming stripped 8 bases from V and 0 bases from J, with 25 bases between. There are 19 residues in the CDR3. The CDR3 spells CASRLLGGGGIATNEKLFF. The CDR3 nucleotides are TGTGCCAGCCGTCTACTGGGCGGAGGGGGAATTGCAACTAATGAAAAACTGTTTTTT. The complete variable domain, with remaining parts taken from reference TRBV18 and TRBJ1-4, reads NAGVMQNPRHLVRRRGQEARLRCSPMKGHSHVYWYRQLPEEGLKFMVYLQKENIIDESGMPKERFSAEFPKEGPSILRIQQVVRGDSAAYFCASRLLGGGGIATNEKLFFGSGTQLSVL.

CDR3 residues: CASSEGQGNTEAFF. The CDR3 DNA reads TGTGCCAGCAGTGAAGGGCAGGGGAACACTGAAGCTTTCTTT. The chain employs TRBV6-1 and TRBJ1-1; tentatively, D is TRBD1 (5 bases). The V and J ends lost 1 base and 1 base respectively, with 7 bases between them. Per the germline V gene, CDR1 is MNHNS and CDR2 is SASEGT. This CDR3 spans 14 amino acids.

The chain is built from TRBV6-1 and TRBJ2-7; 7 nucleotides match TRBD1. The germline V gene has CDR1 MNHNS and CDR2 SASEGT. The V and J ends lost 7 bases and 10 bases, in that order; junction bases with no gene match: 10. This CDR3 is 12 amino acids long. The CDR3 region has the DNA TGTGCCAGCATCCGGGACAGCTCTTTACAGTACTTC. It specifies CASIRDSSLQYF.

This clone occurred a few times. The V gene is TRBV5-5, the J gene TRBJ1-2; TRBD1 is a possible D gene (5 bases). CDR3 length: 18 amino acids. Germline lookup yields CDR1 SGHKS and CDR2 YYEKEE (reference sequence). The V end was cut by 4 bases, the J end by 0 bases, with 22 bases between. The CDR3 region is CASSLLSIRDGTNYGYTF. The DNA of the CDR3 is TGTGCCAGCAGCCTCTTATCCATACGGGACGGGACTAACTATGGCTACACCTTC. Filled out from reference TRBV5-5 and TRBJ1-2, the complete variable domain reads DAGVTQSPTHLIKTRGQQVTLRCSPISGHKSVSWYQQVLGQGPQFIFQYYEKEERGRGNFPDRFSARQFPNYSSELNVNALLLGDSALYLCASSLLSIRDGTNYGYTFGSGTRLTVV.

DNA of the CDR3: TGTGCCAGCAGCTTATCGGCGGGGTCCGTGACCGGGGAGCTGTTTTTT. It specifies CASSLSAGSVTGELFF. The chain has TRBV13 and TRBJ2-2; weak D call: TRBD2 (6 bases). This CDR3 contains 16 residues. V was cut by 2 bases and J by 5 bases, with 15 bases left in between. Germline assignment: CDR1 PRHDT and CDR2 FYEKMQ (reference sequence).

V gene TRBV28 combines with J gene TRBJ1-1; 7 bases are shared with TRBD1. This CDR3 spans 15 amino acids. In germline, CDR1 is MDHEN, CDR2 SYDVKM. V gave up 2 bases and J gave up 0 bases; unmatched junction bases: 3. For the CDR3, the DNA is TGTGCCAGCAGTTTAACAGGGGTTATGAACACTGAAGCTTTCTTT. Protein product: CASSLTGVMNTEAFF.

V usage is TRBV9 and J usage is TRBJ2-7, with TRBD1 matching 10 bases. Germline loops: CDR1 SGDLS, CDR2 YYNGEE. This CDR3 region has 14 residues. Trimming removed 2 bases from V and 13 bases from J; junction bases left unmatched: 12. CDR3 sequence (DNA): TGTGCCAGCAGCGTCGCTGGACAGGGGGACGACGTTTACTTC. Protein sequence: CASSVAGQGDDVYF.

The chain couples TRBV19 to TRBJ1-5; D not certain. Deletions cut 3 bases from V and 6 bases from J, with 18 bases between. This CDR3 spans 16 amino acids. CDR1 is LNHDA, CDR2 SQIVND, per germline (reference sequence). DNA for the CDR3: TGTGCCAGTAGTATTTCGGCGGGAACAGCTGCTCAGCCCCAGCATTTT. Encoded protein: CASSISAGTAAQPQHF.

The chain has TRBV5-1 and TRBJ2-7; D gene uncertain. This CDR3 contains 17 residues. CDR1 SGHRS and CDR2 YFSETQ come from the germline V gene. V shed 1 base and J shed 0 bases, with 17 bases lying between them. Here the CDR3 reads CASSLYLFQLSSYEQYF. For the CDR3, the DNA is TGCGCCAGCAGCTTGTATCTTTTTCAGCTATCCTCCTACGAGCAGTACTTC.